This entry lists 28 T cell receptor beta chains sequenced from one sample in a study of cytomegalovirus exposure and HLA in healthy donors. The primer mix had 60 Vbeta and 13 Jbeta primers. Produced via immunoSEQ multiplex PCR; TCRdb's table is partial and in-frame only. This sample's table has approximately 30,000 clones. The sample consisted of PBMCs. All receptors derive from a woman in her forties in good health and CMV-seropositive.

CDR3 protein: CASSYRSFPYEQYF. The CDR3 bases are TGTGCCAGCAGTTACCGGAGTTTCCCCTACGAGCAGTACTTC. V usage is TRBV14 and J usage is TRBJ2-7; D unclear. This CDR3 spans 14 amino acids. Trimming left V 6 bases short and J 2 bases short, with 14 bases between. Germline V gene lookup returns CDR1 SGHDN and CDR2 FVKESK.

V is TRBV29-1 and J is TRBJ2-7; maybe TRBD1 (6 bases). V gave up 6 bases and J gave up 0 bases, with 9 bases separating them. Germline V gives CDR1 SQVTM, CDR2 ANQGSEA. This CDR3 contains 12 residues. The CDR3 DNA reads TGCAGCGTACAGGGAAGCTCCTACGAGCAGTACTTC. Amino acid sequence: CSVQGSSYEQYF.

The rearrangement joins TRBV28 to TRBJ1-2; TRBD1 matches 8 bases. The CDR3 length is 15 residues. Trimming at V came to 7 bases and at J to 5 bases, leaving 12 bases not matched to a gene. The germline V gene has CDR1 MDHEN and CDR2 SYDVKM. The CDR3 DNA follows: TGTGCCAGCAAGGGAGCAGGGGGCGGGCGGTATGGCTACACCTTC. Translated, it gives CASKGAGGGRYGYTF.

The V and J genes are TRBV4-3 and TRBJ2-7; D is perhaps TRBD1 (5 bases). This CDR3 comprises 13 residues. Germline V gene lookup returns CDR1 LGHNA and CDR2 YSLEER. V dropped 3 bases and J dropped 6 bases, with 12 bases sitting between them. The CDR3 reads CASSQQGSAEQYF. The CDR3 bases are TGCGCCAGCAGCCAGCAGGGCTCCGCCGAGCAGTACTTC.

V gene TRBV9 combines with J gene TRBJ2-2; 8 bases align to TRBD1. The CDR3 runs to 15 residues. The germline CDR1 and CDR2 sequences are SGDLS and YYNGEE. V shed 4 bases and J 0 bases; nucleotides not matched to a gene: 2. For the CDR3, the DNA is TGTGCCAGCAGCACGACAGGGGCGAACACCGGGGAGCTGTTTTTT. Its translation is CASSTTGANTGELFF.

The chain couples TRBV6-6 to TRBJ2-1, with no clear D. CDR3 length equals 14 residues. Per germline, CDR1 MNHNY and CDR2 SVGAGI (reference sequence). Trimming took off 0 bases at V and 9 bases at J, with 12 bases between the two ends. The CDR3, as DNA: TGTGCCAGCAGTTACTCGATCGAGAGTAGTGAGCAGTTCTTC. Amino acids: CASSYSIESSEQFF.

The chain couples TRBV18 to TRBJ1-2; TRBD1 agrees at 7 bases. The ends lost 3 bases at V and 4 bases at J; junction bases unmatched: 5. Germline V gene lookup returns CDR1 KGHSH and CDR2 LQKENI. The CDR3 is 14 residues long. The DNA for the CDR3 is TGTGCCAGCTCACCTAATACAGGGGTCTATGGCTACACCTTC. Translation gives CASSPNTGVYGYTF.

The chain links TRBV9 to TRBJ2-7, with 8 positions matching TRBD1. Germline loops: CDR1 SGDLS, CDR2 YYNGEE. The V and J ends lost 4 bases and 4 bases, in that order; junction bases with no gene match: 7. This CDR3 spans 14 amino acids. The CDR3 loop is CASSTEGQEYEQYF. As DNA, the CDR3 is TGTGCCAGCAGCACCGAGGGACAGGAGTACGAGCAGTACTTC.

The CDR3 loop reads CASSWGTASGANVLTF. In DNA, the CDR3 is TGCGCCAGCAGCTGGGGGACAGCCTCTGGGGCCAACGTCCTGACTTTC. The chain employs TRBV5-1 and TRBJ2-6; 7 nucleotides match TRBD1. The J segment lost 0 bases and the V segment lost 3 bases, leaving 3 bases of the junction unmatched. Germline-derived CDR1 and CDR2 are SGHRS and YFSETQ. The CDR3 sequence is 16 residues long.

This chain joins TRBV5-4 and TRBJ1-5; no clear D gene. The ends were cut back, 0 bases at V and 3 bases at J, with 13 bases in the middle. CDR1 is SGHNT and CDR2 is YYREEE in the germline V gene (reference sequence). This CDR3 comprises 16 residues. CDR3: CASSLDGRMDNQPQHF. CDR3 bases: TGTGCCAGCAGCTTGGACGGCAGGATGGACAATCAGCCCCAGCATTTT.

The chain is built from TRBV6-1 and TRBJ1-2; unclear D gene. Deletions cut 1 base from V and 8 bases from J, with 14 bases between. This CDR3 comprises 14 residues. Germline V CDR1 and CDR2: MNHNS, SASEGT. The CDR3 spells CASSEDVRVGGYTF. CDR3 sequence (DNA): TGTGCCAGCAGTGAAGATGTCAGAGTGGGCGGCTACACCTTC.

J is TRBJ2-2 and V is TRBV11-2, with a weak D call TRBD2 (6 bases). Trimming stripped 5 bases from V and 8 bases from J, with 24 bases between. Germline loops: CDR1 SGHAT, CDR2 FQNNGV. The CDR3 sequence is 17 residues long. The CDR3: CASSRWTFEGGAGELFF. CDR3 bases: TGTGCCAGCAGCCGATGGACTTTCGAGGGAGGTGCTGGGGAGCTGTTTTTT.

Concerning this clone itself: The junction and the germline gene differ at one end; a read error may be behind it. V gene TRBV7-7 combines with J gene TRBJ2-5; TRBD1 agrees at 10 bases. The CDR3 is made up of 14 amino acids. CDR1 is SSHAT and CDR2 is FNYEAQ in the germline V gene (reference sequence). The CDR3 spells CASSLGTGVWAQYF. The CDR3 nucleotides are TGTGCTAGCAGCTTAGGGACAGGGGTTTGGGCCCAGTACTTC.

V usage is TRBV7-6 and J usage is TRBJ1-2; 9 nucleotides line up with TRBD1. Germline V gene sequence: CDR1 SGHVS, CDR2 FNYEAQ. V was pared by 5 bases and J by 13 bases, with 8 bases of the junction left unmatched. This CDR3 comprises 12 residues. CDR3 amino acids: CASSDRTGERTF. In DNA form, the CDR3 reads TGTGCCAGCAGCGACAGGACAGGGGAACGCACCTTC.

The V and J genes are TRBV11-1 and TRBJ1-2; TRBD1 agrees at 7 bases. V lost 1 base to trimming and J lost 5 bases; unmatched junction nucleotides: 4. CDR3 size: 14 residues. Germline assignment: CDR1 SGHAT and CDR2 FQDESV (reference sequence). The CDR3 DNA follows: TGTGCCAGCAGCTTAGGATCACAGGGGTATGGCTACACCTTC. This sequence encodes CASSLGSQGYGYTF.

The V gene is TRBV18, the J gene TRBJ1-5; 7 bases are a match to TRBD1. Germline CDR1 is KGHSH and CDR2 is LQKENI. With 6 bases clipped from V and 3 bases from J, the junction kept 2 bases outside the gene matches. The CDR3 contains 13 residues. The CDR3 is CASSDRVNQPQHF. The CDR3 DNA reads TGTGCCAGCTCTGACAGGGTCAATCAGCCCCAGCATTTT.

The chain employs TRBV5-1 and TRBJ2-7, with 7 bases aligning to TRBD1. Germline V gene data show CDR1 as SGHRS and CDR2 as YFSETQ. The V and J ends lost 6 bases and 2 bases, in that order; junction bases with no gene match: 5. This CDR3 region has 13 residues. CDR3 loop: CASKIGTAYEQYF. The CDR3 DNA reads TGCGCCAGCAAGATCGGGACAGCCTACGAGCAGTACTTC.

This chain uses TRBV4-1 with TRBJ2-7; D uncertain. V lost 6 bases to trimming and J lost 2 bases, with 17 bases between them. The CDR3 is made up of 15 amino acids. Per germline, CDR1 MGHRA and CDR2 YSYEKL. The CDR3, as DNA: TGCGCCAGCAGTCAGGTTGGCGCCCTTACCTACGAGCAGTACTTC. This gives the protein CASSQVGALTYEQYF.

J is TRBJ2-1 and V is TRBV27, with 8 bases matching TRBD2. The germline V gene encodes CDR1 MNHEY and CDR2 SMNVEV (reference sequence). Trimming removed 7 bases from V and 3 bases from J; junction bases left unmatched: 8. This CDR3 is 15 amino acids long. In DNA, the CDR3 is TGTGCCAGCACGACCCTACTAGCGGACTACAATGAGCAGTTCTTC. It is translated as CASTTLLADYNEQFF.

The V gene is TRBV6-5, the J gene TRBJ1-1; 10 bases fit TRBD1. Looked up from germline, CDR1 is MNHEY and CDR2 is SVGAGI. The CDR3 contains 15 residues. After removal of 0 bases from V and 11 bases from J, the junction contained 9 bases not matched to a gene. CDR3 bases: TGTGCCAGCAGTTACTCTCTCGACAGGGGGCAGGGGGCTTTCTTT. It translates to CASSYSLDRGQGAFF.

The chain has TRBV27 and TRBJ2-2; the D gene is possibly TRBD2 (5 bases). Germline V gene lookup returns CDR1 MNHEY and CDR2 SMNVEV (reference sequence). The CDR3 extends over 18 amino acids. Trimming shortened V by 3 bases and J by 1 base, and 18 bases separated the two germline ends. The DNA for the CDR3 is TGTGCCAGCAGTTTTCTGGTCCGGGGAGAGGAGAACACCGGGGAGCTGTTTTTT. Translation gives CASSFLVRGEENTGELFF.

The V call is TRBV7-9, the J call TRBJ2-1; 7 bases are shared with TRBD1. This CDR3 spans 15 amino acids. CDR1 is SEHNR and CDR2 is FQNEAQ in the germline V gene (reference sequence). V trimming: 1 base; J trimming: 5 bases; junction bases outside the gene matches: 5. CDR3 region: CASSLVGGRNNEQFF. DNA for the CDR3: TGTGCCAGCAGCTTAGTAGGGGGCCGGAACAATGAGCAGTTCTTC.

The V call is TRBV30, the J call TRBJ2-2; TRBD2 might be the D (5 bases). This CDR3 contains 15 residues. V was trimmed by 1 base and J by 4 bases, leaving 13 bases between them. The V gene's germline CDR1 is GTSNPN and CDR2 SVGIG (reference sequence). The CDR3 loop reads CAWSGAGPGTGELFF. The DNA of the CDR3 is TGTGCCTGGAGTGGGGCGGGCCCAGGCACCGGGGAGCTGTTTTTT.

The rearrangement joins TRBV5-1 to TRBJ2-2; 8 positions agree with TRBD2. This CDR3 has 15 residues. Trimming removed 5 bases from V and 3 bases from J; junction bases left unmatched: 6. Germline V gene lookup returns CDR1 SGHRS and CDR2 YFSETQ. In nucleotides, the CDR3 is TGCGCCAGCAGGAACAGCGGGGGTGACACCGGGGAGCTGTTTTTT. It specifies CASRNSGGDTGELFF. The full variable domain, in which reference TRBV5-1 and TRBJ2-2 provide the parts outside the CDR3, is KAGVTQTPRYLIKTRGQQVTLSCSPISGHRSVSWYQQTPGQGLQFLFEYFSETQRNKGNFPGRFSGRQFSNSRSEMNVSTLELGDSALYLCASRNSGGDTGELFFGEGSRLTVL.

DNA of the CDR3: TGCGCCAGCAGCCAAGCACTAGCGGGAGGCGAGCAGTACTTC. Residues: CASSQALAGGEQYF. The chain combines TRBV4-1 with TRBJ2-7; 12 positions agree with TRBD2. V was clipped by 1 base and J by 6 bases; unmatched bases: 1. Germline V gives CDR1 MGHRA, CDR2 YSYEKL. The CDR3 is 14 residues long.

The chain couples TRBV6-5 to TRBJ2-7, with D possibly matching TRBD2 (5 bases). V lost 9 bases to trimming and J lost 3 bases, with 15 bases between them. The CDR3 extends over 13 amino acids. Germline V lookup: CDR1 MNHEY, CDR2 SVGAGI. For the CDR3, the DNA is TGTGCCAGACCGGCGGGCCCCATCTACGAGCAGTACTTC. It codes for CARPAGPIYEQYF.

The gene calls are TRBV18 and TRBJ2-7; D is ambiguous. The germline gives CDR1 KGHSH, CDR2 LQKENI. The CDR3 is made up of 16 amino acids. V lost 0 bases and J 2 bases, leaving 14 bases between the germline ends. CDR3 protein: CASSPPGYLSAYEQYF. CDR3 sequence (DNA): TGTGCCAGCTCACCACCAGGCTACTTGAGCGCCTACGAGCAGTACTTC.

V usage is TRBV4-1 and J usage is TRBJ2-3; 7 nucleotides match TRBD2. Germline V lookup: CDR1 MGHRA, CDR2 YSYEKL. V was clipped by 1 base and J by 2 bases; unmatched bases: 6. This CDR3 comprises 16 residues. The CDR3, as DNA: TGCGCCAGCAGCCAAGCCCCGACTAGCTCCACAGATACGCAGTATTTT. Translating gives CASSQAPTSSTDTQYF.